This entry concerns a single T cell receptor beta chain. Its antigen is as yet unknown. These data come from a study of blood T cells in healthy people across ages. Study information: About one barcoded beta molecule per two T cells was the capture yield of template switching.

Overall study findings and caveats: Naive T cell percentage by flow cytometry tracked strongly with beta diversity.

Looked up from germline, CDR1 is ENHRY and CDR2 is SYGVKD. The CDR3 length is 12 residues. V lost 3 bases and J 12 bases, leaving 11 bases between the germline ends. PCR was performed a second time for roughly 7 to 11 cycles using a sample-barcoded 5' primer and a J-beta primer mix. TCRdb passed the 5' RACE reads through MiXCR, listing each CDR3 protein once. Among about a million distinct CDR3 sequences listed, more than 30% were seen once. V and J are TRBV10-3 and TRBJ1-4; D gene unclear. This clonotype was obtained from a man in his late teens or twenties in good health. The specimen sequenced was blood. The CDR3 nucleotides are TGTGCCATCAGTGACCCTACCGAGCAACTGTTTTTT. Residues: CAISDPTEQLFF.